The source of this TCR beta chain is a study of CD8+CD57+ T cells in acquired aplastic anemia. Study context: The average for DNA from sorted CD4+ and CD8+ cells was 3 to 4 ug.

General study points: Fewer than 30 CD8+ CDR3 sequences were shared between patients and controls.

Remarks on this clonotype: The target antigen is unknown.

For CDR3 and TCR beta VDJ profiling, genomic DNA was the template used. TCRdb re-analysed the reads in MiXCR, keeping a single row per CDR3 protein. The sample lists 42,000 or so distinct CDR3 sequences, around 63% occurring once. The receptor's source is a human donor in good health, serving as a control. Sequencing used sorted CD4+, CD8+, or CD8+CD57+ T cells (not recorded which) from PBMCs.

Here the CDR3 reads CATSSRDLRTGELFF. The CDR3, as DNA: TGTGCCACCAGCAGCCGGGACCTACGAACCGGGGAGCTGTTTTTT. The chain combines TRBV15 with TRBJ2-2; D may match TRBD1 or TRBD2 (5 bases each). The ends were cut back, 3 bases at V and 5 bases at J, with 13 bases in the middle. Per the germline V gene, CDR1 is LNHNV and CDR2 is YYDKDF (reference sequence). This CDR3 contains 15 residues.